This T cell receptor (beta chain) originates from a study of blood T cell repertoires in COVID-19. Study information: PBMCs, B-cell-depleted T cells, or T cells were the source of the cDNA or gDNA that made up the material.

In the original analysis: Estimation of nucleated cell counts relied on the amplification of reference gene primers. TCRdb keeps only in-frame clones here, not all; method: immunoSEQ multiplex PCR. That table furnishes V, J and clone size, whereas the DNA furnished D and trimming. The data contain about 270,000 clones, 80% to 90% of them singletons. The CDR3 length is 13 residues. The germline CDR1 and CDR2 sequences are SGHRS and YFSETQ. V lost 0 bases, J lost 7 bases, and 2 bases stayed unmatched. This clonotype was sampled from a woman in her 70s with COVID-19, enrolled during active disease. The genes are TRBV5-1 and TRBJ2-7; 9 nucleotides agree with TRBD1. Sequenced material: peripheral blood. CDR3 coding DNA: TGCGCCAGCAGCTTGGAGACAGGGGGAGAGCAGTACTTC. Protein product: CASSLETGGEQYF.